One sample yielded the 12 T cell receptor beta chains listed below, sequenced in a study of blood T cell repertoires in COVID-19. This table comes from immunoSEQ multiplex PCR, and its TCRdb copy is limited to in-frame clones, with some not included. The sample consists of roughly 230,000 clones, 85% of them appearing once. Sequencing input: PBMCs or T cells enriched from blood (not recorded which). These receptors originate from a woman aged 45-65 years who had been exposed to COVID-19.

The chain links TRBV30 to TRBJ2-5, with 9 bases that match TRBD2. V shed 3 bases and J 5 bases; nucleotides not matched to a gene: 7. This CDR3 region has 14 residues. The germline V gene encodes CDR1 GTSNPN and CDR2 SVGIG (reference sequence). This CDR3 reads CAWSAGGRLETQYF. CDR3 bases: TGTGCCTGGAGCGCGGGGGGGCGACTGGAGACCCAGTACTTC.

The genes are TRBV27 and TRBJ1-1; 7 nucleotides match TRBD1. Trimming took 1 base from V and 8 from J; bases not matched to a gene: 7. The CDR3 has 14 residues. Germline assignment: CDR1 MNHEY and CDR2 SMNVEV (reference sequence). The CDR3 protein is CASSLYMTGTEAFF. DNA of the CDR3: TGTGCCAGCAGTTTATACATGACAGGGACCGAAGCTTTCTTT.

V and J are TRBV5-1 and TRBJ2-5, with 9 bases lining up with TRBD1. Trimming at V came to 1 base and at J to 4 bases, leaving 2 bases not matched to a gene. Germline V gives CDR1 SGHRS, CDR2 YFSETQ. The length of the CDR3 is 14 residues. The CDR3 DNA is TGCGCCAGCAGCTTGAGGGACAGGGTAGAGACCCAGTACTTC. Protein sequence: CASSLRDRVETQYF.

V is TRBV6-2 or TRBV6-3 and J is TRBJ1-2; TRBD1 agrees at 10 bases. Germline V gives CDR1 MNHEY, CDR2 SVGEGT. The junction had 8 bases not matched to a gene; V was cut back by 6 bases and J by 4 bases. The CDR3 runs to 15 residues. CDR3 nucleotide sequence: TGTGCCAGCAGCCGCGCCGGACAGGGGGGCTATGGCTACACCTTC. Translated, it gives CASSRAGQGGYGYTF.

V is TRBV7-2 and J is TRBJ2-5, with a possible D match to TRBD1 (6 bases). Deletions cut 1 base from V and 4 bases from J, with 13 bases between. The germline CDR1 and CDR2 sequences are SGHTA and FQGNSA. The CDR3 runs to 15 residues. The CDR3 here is CASSLGQAVRETQYF. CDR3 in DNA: TGTGCCAGCAGCTTAGGACAGGCTGTCCGAGAGACCCAGTACTTC.

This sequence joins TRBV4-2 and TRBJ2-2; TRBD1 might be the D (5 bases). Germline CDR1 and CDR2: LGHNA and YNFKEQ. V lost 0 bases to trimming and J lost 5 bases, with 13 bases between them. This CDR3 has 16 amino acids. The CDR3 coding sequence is TGTGCCAGCAGCCAAGATGGTCGCAGGGTGACCGGGGAGCTGTTTTTT. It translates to CASSQDGRRVTGELFF.

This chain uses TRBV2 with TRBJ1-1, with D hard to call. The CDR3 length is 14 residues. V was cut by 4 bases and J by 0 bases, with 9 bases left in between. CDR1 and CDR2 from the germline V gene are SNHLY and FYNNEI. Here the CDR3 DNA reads TGTGCCAGCAGTGTCGGCGGGCTGAACACTGAAGCTTTCTTT. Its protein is CASSVGGLNTEAFF.

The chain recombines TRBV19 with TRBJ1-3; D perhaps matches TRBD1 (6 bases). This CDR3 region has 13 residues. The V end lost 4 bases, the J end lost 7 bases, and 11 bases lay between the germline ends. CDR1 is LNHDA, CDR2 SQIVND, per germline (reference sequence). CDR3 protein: CASSRGHRNTIYF. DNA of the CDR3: TGTGCCAGTAGTAGGGGACATAGGAACACCATATATTTT.

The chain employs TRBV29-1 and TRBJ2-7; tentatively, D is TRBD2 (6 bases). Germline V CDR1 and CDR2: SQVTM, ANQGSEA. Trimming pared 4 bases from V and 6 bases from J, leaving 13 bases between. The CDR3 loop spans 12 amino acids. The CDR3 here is CSVGQTRSEQYF. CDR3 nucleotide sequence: TGCAGCGTTGGCCAGACTAGGAGCGAGCAGTACTTC.

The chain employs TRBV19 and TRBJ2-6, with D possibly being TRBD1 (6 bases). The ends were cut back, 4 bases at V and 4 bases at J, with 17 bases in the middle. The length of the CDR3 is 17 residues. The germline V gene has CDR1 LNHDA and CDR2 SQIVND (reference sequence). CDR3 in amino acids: CASSNPLAGAGANVLTF. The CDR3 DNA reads TGTGCCAGTAGTAACCCTCTGGCAGGGGCCGGGGCCAACGTCCTGACTTTC.

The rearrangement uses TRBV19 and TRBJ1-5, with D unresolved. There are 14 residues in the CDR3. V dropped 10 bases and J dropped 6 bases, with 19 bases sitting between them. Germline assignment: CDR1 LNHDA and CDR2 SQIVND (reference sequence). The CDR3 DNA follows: TGTGCCACCGAGGACCCTCCCGAGGGTCAGCCCCAGCATTTT. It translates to CATEDPPEGQPQHF.

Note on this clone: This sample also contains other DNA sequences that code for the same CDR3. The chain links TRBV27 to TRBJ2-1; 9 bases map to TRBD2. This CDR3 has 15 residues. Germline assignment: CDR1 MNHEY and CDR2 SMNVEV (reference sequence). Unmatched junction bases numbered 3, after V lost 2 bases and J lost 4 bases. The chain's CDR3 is CASSLSGGPYNEQFF. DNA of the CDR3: TGTGCCAGCAGTTTAAGCGGGGGGCCTTACAATGAGCAGTTCTTC.